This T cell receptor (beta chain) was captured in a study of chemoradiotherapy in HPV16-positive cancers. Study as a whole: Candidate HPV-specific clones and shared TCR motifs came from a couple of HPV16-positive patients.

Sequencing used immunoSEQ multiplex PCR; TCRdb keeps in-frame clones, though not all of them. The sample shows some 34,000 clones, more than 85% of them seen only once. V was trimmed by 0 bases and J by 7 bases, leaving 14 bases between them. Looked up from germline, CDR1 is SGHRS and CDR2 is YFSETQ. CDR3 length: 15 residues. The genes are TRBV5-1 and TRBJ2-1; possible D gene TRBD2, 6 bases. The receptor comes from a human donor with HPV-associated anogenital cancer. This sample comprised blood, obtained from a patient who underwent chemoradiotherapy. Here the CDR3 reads CASSLGGVRGNEQFF. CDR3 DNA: TGCGCCAGCAGCTTGGGTGGGGTTCGGGGGAATGAGCAGTTCTTC.